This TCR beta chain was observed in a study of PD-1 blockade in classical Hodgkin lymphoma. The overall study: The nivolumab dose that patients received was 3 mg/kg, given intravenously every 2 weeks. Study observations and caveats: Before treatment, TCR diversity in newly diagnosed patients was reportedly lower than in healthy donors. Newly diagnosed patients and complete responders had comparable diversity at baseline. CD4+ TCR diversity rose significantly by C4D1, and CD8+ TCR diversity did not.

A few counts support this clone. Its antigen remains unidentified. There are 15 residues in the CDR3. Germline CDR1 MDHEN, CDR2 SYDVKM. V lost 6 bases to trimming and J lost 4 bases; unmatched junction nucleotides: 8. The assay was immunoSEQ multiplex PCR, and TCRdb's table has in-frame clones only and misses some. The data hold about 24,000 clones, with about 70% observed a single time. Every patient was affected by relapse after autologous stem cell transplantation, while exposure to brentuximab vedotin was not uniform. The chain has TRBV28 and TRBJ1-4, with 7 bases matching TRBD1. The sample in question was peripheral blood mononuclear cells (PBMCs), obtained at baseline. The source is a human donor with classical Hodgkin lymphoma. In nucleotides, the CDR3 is TGTGCCAGCAGGGGATTGGGACAGATTAATGAAAAACTGTTTTTT. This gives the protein CASRGLGQINEKLFF.